This T cell receptor beta chain was identified in a study of immune heterogeneity within non-small cell lung tumors. In its sample, this clonotype was seen a few times. The TCR beta CDR3 region underwent multiplex PCR amplification with 32 V and 13 J primers. MiXCR was run by TCRdb on the multiplex PCR reads, yielding one entry per CDR3 protein. This sample has under 4,000 distinct CDR3 sequences, with 52% found just once. Each sample used roughly 590 ng of genomic DNA from bulk tumor tissue. Several spatially distant biopsies were obtained per primary tumor intraoperatively. Patients underwent curative surgery for untreated, newly diagnosed non-small cell lung cancer. Germline CDR1 and CDR2: SGHTA and FQGTGA. Trimming stripped 3 bases from V and 3 bases from J, with 18 bases between. The CDR3 length is 17 residues.

The chain combines TRBV7-3 with TRBJ2-1, with D maybe TRBD2 (6 bases). The sample consisted of lung tumor tissue. The clonotype originates from a man aged 60 to 69 with non-small cell lung cancer. CDR3 sequence (DNA): TGTGCCAGCAGCTTGTCCTTCCTAGCGATTAGCTACAATGAGCAGTTCTTC. As protein: CASSLSFLAISYNEQFF.